Shown below are 20 T cell receptor beta chains from a single sample sequenced in a study of siplizumab effects on memory and regulatory T cells. Clones were read by immunoSEQ multiplex PCR, and TCRdb kept only the in-frame ones, dropping some. The table shows some 100,000 clones, with about 93% occurring only once. Input material: Tregs sorted from blood. All receptors come from a human donor in good health.

This chain uses TRBV5-6 with TRBJ2-5, with D hard to call. V was trimmed by 0 bases and J by 5 bases, leaving 17 bases between them. This CDR3 spans 16 amino acids. Germline V gene data show CDR1 as SGHDT and CDR2 as YYEEEE. The CDR3 protein is CASSLARRAPGETQYF. The CDR3, as DNA: TGTGCCAGCAGCTTGGCCAGAAGGGCCCCCGGGGAGACCCAGTACTTC.

J is TRBJ2-7 and V is TRBV19; 7 nucleotides line up with TRBD1. This CDR3 spans 15 amino acids. Per germline, CDR1 LNHDA and CDR2 SQIVND (reference sequence). The V and J ends lost 2 bases and 1 base, in that order; junction bases with no gene match: 5. The CDR3 loop is CASSISGQESYEQYF. In DNA, the CDR3 is TGTGCCAGTAGTATATCAGGACAGGAGTCCTACGAGCAGTACTTC.

V gene TRBV29-1 combines with J gene TRBJ1-1, with 7 bases matching TRBD1. Germline V gene sequence: CDR1 SQVTM, CDR2 ANQGSEA. Losses at the gene ends were 8 bases for V and 0 bases for J; bases not matched to a gene: 15. The CDR3 covers 16 residues. This chain's CDR3 is CSFKRQGGILNTEAFF. CDR3 DNA sequence: TGCAGCTTCAAGCGTCAGGGGGGAATTTTGAACACTGAAGCTTTCTTT.

V is TRBV5-1 and J is TRBJ1-2; 7 bases fit TRBD1. V shed 1 base and J 2 bases; nucleotides not matched to a gene: 8. The CDR3 runs 16 residues. Looked up from germline, CDR1 is SGHRS and CDR2 is YFSETQ. Here the CDR3 DNA reads TGCGCCAGCAGCTTGTCCGGGGACAGCATGAACTATGGCTACACCTTC. Residues: CASSLSGDSMNYGYTF.

The chain carries TRBV18 and TRBJ1-5, with a possible D match to TRBD1 (6 bases). Trimming pared 2 bases from V and 7 bases from J, leaving 12 bases between. This CDR3 is built from 14 residues. Germline CDR1 and CDR2: KGHSH and LQKENI. In nucleotides, the CDR3 is TGTGCCAGCTCACCAAGGACAGAGGGCCAGCCCCAGCATTTT. Translated: CASSPRTEGQPQHF.

The chain links TRBV5-1 to TRBJ2-1; 7 bases are a match to TRBD1. CDR1 is SGHRS, CDR2 YFSETQ, per germline. Trimming removed 0 bases from V and 8 bases from J; junction bases left unmatched: 2. The CDR3 loop spans 13 amino acids. The CDR3: CASSLVQGYEQFF. The CDR3 bases are TGCGCCAGCAGCTTGGTACAGGGGTATGAGCAGTTCTTC. The full variable domain, in which reference TRBV5-1 and TRBJ2-1 provide the parts outside the CDR3, is KAGVTQTPRYLIKTRGQQVTLSCSPISGHRSVSWYQQTPGQGLQFLFEYFSETQRNKGNFPGRFSGRQFSNSRSEMNVSTLELGDSALYLCASSLVQGYEQFFGPGTRLTVL.

The chain has TRBV6-1 and TRBJ1-4; D is ambiguous. V dropped 7 bases and J dropped 8 bases, with 8 bases sitting between them. The CDR3 is made up of 11 amino acids. Germline assignment: CDR1 MNHNS and CDR2 SASEGT. The chain's CDR3 is CASTMKEKLFF. The CDR3 DNA is TGTGCCAGCACAATGAAGGAAAAACTGTTTTTT.

This chain uses TRBV5-1 with TRBJ2-2; D unresolved. From germline, CDR1 is SGHRS and CDR2 YFSETQ. The V and J ends lost 4 bases and 7 bases respectively, with 8 bases between them. CDR3 length: 12 residues. CDR3 DNA: TGCGCCAGCAGCCTGAAGAGCGGGGAGCTGTTTTTT. It translates to CASSLKSGELFF.

The chain recombines TRBV11-2 with TRBJ1-1; D unresolved. Germline V gives CDR1 SGHAT, CDR2 FQNNGV. The CDR3 totals 16 residues. The V end lost 1 base, the J end lost 0 bases, and 12 bases lay between the germline ends. CDR3 sequence reads: CASSLASSVMNTEAFF. In nucleotides, the CDR3 is TGTGCCAGCAGCTTAGCTAGTTCGGTCATGAACACTGAAGCTTTCTTT. The entire variable domain, with the rest obtained from reference TRBV11-2 and TRBJ1-1, is as follows: EAGVAQSPRYKIIEKRQSVAFWCNPISGHATLYWYQQILGQGPKLLIQFQNNGVVDDSQLPKDRFSAERLKGVDSTLKIQPAKLEDSAVYLCASSLASSVMNTEAFFGQGTRLTVV.

The chain's CDR3 is CASSSSGTYTPTGELFF. The CDR3 nucleotides are TGTGCCAGTAGTTCCTCCGGGACATATACGCCGACCGGGGAGCTGTTTTTT. The chain has TRBV19 and TRBJ2-2; possibly TRBD1 for D (6 bases). Trimming pared 5 bases from V and 5 bases from J, leaving 21 bases between. In germline, CDR1 is LNHDA, CDR2 SQIVND (reference sequence). This CDR3 spans 17 amino acids.

The V and J genes are TRBV5-8 and TRBJ1-5, with D perhaps matching TRBD1 (5 bases). Germline CDR1 and CDR2: SGHTS and YDEGEE. V was pared by 2 bases and J by 4 bases, with 16 bases between. The CDR3 has 16 residues. The CDR3 sequence is CASSLGRGSPNQPQHF. The CDR3, as DNA: TGTGCCAGCAGCTTAGGACGGGGGTCCCCAAATCAGCCCCAGCATTTT.

The chain employs TRBV6-5 and TRBJ1-5; D not resolved. Trimming pared 0 bases from V and 8 bases from J, leaving 8 bases between. The germline V gene has CDR1 MNHEY and CDR2 SVGAGI. The CDR3 consists of 13 residues. The DNA for the CDR3 is TGTGCCAGCAGTTACTCAATGAGGGAGCCCCAGCATTTT. It encodes CASSYSMREPQHF.

The chain has TRBV10-3 and TRBJ1-1, with 7 positions matching TRBD1. CDR1 is ENHRY and CDR2 is SYGVKD in the germline V gene. CDR3 length: 13 amino acids. Trimming removed 6 bases from V and 4 bases from J; junction bases left unmatched: 5. As DNA, the CDR3 is TGTGCCATCAGGGCCCAGGGGGGCACTGAAGCTTTCTTT. Its translation is CAIRAQGGTEAFF.

The CDR3 sequence: CASSYKGNPNQQYF. The CDR3 DNA is TGTGCCAGCAGTTACAAGGGGAATCCTAACCAGCAGTACTTC. The rearrangement joins TRBV6-6 to TRBJ2-7; the D gene is possibly TRBD1 (5 bases). The CDR3 totals 14 residues. Germline V gene sequence: CDR1 MNHNY, CDR2 SVGAGI (reference sequence). The V end was cut by 2 bases, the J end by 8 bases, with 16 bases between.

Turning to this clone: The junction differs from germline at one of its ends, possibly a read error. J is TRBJ2-7 and V is TRBV28; 10 bases fit TRBD1. Germline V gene lookup returns CDR1 MDHEN and CDR2 SYDVKM. The CDR3 has 14 amino acids. The chain's CDR3 is CASSPSNWGRDRGF. DNA for the CDR3: TGTGCCAGCAGTCCTTCAAATTGGGGCCGGGACAGGGGTTTC.

The genes are TRBV5-6 and TRBJ2-3, with a weak D call TRBD2 (6 bases). Germline CDR1 reads SGHDT; CDR2 reads YYEEEE. This CDR3 is 16 amino acids long. Trimming left V 0 bases short and J 2 bases short, with 13 bases between. The CDR3 coding sequence is TGTGCCAGCAGCTTGGGAGCGGGTGCTATCACAGATACGCAGTATTTT. Protein product: CASSLGAGAITDTQYF. Full variable domain (rest looked up from reference TRBV5-6 and TRBJ2-3): DAGVTQSPTHLIKTRGQQVTLRCSPKSGHDTVSWYQQALGQGPQFIFQYYEEEERQRGNFPDRFSGHQFPNYSSELNVNALLLGDSALYLCASSLGAGAITDTQYFGPGTRLTVL.

The gene calls are TRBV14 and TRBJ2-1, with 7 bases matching TRBD1. Trimming at V came to 3 bases and at J to 2 bases, leaving 10 bases not matched to a gene. This CDR3 comprises 17 residues. Germline-derived CDR1 and CDR2 are SGHDN and FVKESK. The CDR3 bases are TGTGCCAGCAGCCACCGAGGGGGCCTATCACCCTACAATGAGCAGTTCTTC. Translation: CASSHRGGLSPYNEQFF.

The V call is TRBV6-1, the J call TRBJ2-2; the match to TRBD1 covers 8 bases. CDR1 MNHNS and CDR2 SASEGT come from the germline V gene. The CDR3 is 14 amino acids. V was clipped by 6 bases and J by 4 bases; unmatched bases: 4. The CDR3 DNA reads TGTGCCAGCAGGGCGGACAGGGTCACCGGGGAGCTGTTTTTT. This encodes CASRADRVTGELFF.

J is TRBJ1-5 and V is TRBV19; no reliable D call. The germline V and J ends were trimmed by 6 bases and 4 bases, with 19 bases remaining between them. Germline values: CDR1 LNHDA, CDR2 SQIVND (reference sequence). The CDR3 extends over 16 amino acids. CDR3 nucleotide sequence: TGTGCCAGTAGGACGATGGGCGGGAGGGAGAATCAGCCCCAGCATTTT. This codes for CASRTMGGRENQPQHF.

The genes are TRBV5-5 and TRBJ1-1, with D hard to call. V lost 2 bases and J lost 0, with 11 bases in between. Germline CDR1 reads SGHKS; CDR2 reads YYEKEE (reference sequence). This CDR3 comprises 15 residues. CDR3 sequence: CASSFIPGMNTEAFF. The CDR3 DNA follows: TGTGCCAGCAGCTTTATTCCAGGAATGAACACTGAAGCTTTCTTT.